This T cell receptor (beta chain) was sequenced during a study of T cells in Graves' hyperthyroidism and ophthalmopathy. Whole-study results and caveats: Most clonotypes that expanded in the thyroid above 0.001 also showed up in blood.

This clonotype was detected many times. Its antigen is not identified. Trimming pared 0 bases from V and 0 bases from J, leaving 14 bases between. This CDR3 region has 16 residues. Germline assignment: CDR1 DFQATT and CDR2 SNEGSKA (reference sequence). Regions amplified from RNA transcripts were the TCR beta CDR3 regions. The HTBI set primed first-round TCR CDR3 RT-PCR. Using its own MiXCR run on the multiplex PCR reads, TCRdb lists one record per CDR3 protein. This table has hundreds of thousands of distinct CDR3 sequences, about 15% appearing once. Sequenced sample: blood. The TCR originated in a woman aged 18-29 years with Graves' hyperthyroidism. The chain couples TRBV20-1 to TRBJ1-1; D not resolved. Here the CDR3 DNA reads TGCAGTGCTAGAGATCTCGTAGGAGCTATGAACACTGAAGCTTTCTTT. Translated: CSARDLVGAMNTEAFF.